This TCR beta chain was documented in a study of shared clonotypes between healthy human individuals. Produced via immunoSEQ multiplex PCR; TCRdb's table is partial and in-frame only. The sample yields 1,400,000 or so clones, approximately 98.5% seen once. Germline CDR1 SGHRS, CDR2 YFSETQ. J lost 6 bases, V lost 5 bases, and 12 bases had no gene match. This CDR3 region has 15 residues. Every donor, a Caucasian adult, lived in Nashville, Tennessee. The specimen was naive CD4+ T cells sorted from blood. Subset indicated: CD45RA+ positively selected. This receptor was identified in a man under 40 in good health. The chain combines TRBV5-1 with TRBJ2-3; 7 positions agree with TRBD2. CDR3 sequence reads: CASRSGTRRSDTQYF. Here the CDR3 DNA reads TGCGCCAGCAGGAGCGGGACCCGGAGGTCGGATACGCAGTATTTT.